A selection of T cell receptor beta chains follows, all from one sample in a study of T cell changes during pregnancy in multiple sclerosis. This table comes from immunoSEQ multiplex PCR, and its TCRdb copy is limited to in-frame clones, with some not included. The table has 110,000 or so clones, over 85% seen once; the top ten hold approximately 6.2%. Sample: peripheral blood, taken before pregnancy. These TCRs come from a female donor with multiple sclerosis, enrolled in a pregnancy study. Both conserved end residues are part of each CDR3.

>TRBV4-1|14
CASSQQRGPDTQYF
>TRBV5-1|15
CASSLGQGAGNTIYF
>TRBV21-1|18
CASSSPPPAGGDGEKLFF
>TRBV2|15
CASKFEGSRNQPQHF
>TRBV5-5|16
CASSLEAGRWNTEAFF
>TRBV7-9|12
CASSTGSYEQYF
>TRBV28|13
CASRGTGEYGQYF
>TRBV9|14
CASSVDQAGNTIYF
>TRBV6-1|17
CASSEGRGRYSNQPQHF
>TRBV7-2|13
CASTAGISYEQYF
>TRBV6-1|15
CASSLDRVGNQPQHF
>TRBV10-1|15
CASSESTGPEYEQYF
>TRBV19|15
CASSIVSGGNYGYTF
>TRBV6-6|15
CASSYSKGVTDTQYF
>TRBV7-6|15
CASSLGLGGPYEQYF